The clone carrying this TCR beta chain was observed a single time. Its matching antigen is unknown. The data derive from a study of T cell responses to AZD1222 COVID-19 vaccine. Whole-study context: Researchers grouped second doses given at about 4 or about 12 weeks into one pool.

Generated by immunoSEQ multiplex PCR, the TCRdb table keeps only in-frame clones and is missing some. The sample holds 150,000 to 200,000 clones, approximately 93% seen once. Study results and limitations: Sampling that yielded the repertoires occurred only after the peak T cell response. Elevations in Spike-specific TCR breadth and depth followed administration of two AZD1222 doses. Most donors were white British and more were female, and clonal diversity was possibly underestimated.

The receptor's source is an adult in good health. The material was peripheral blood, obtained on day 0 of AZD1222 vaccination.

The CDR3 sequence is CASRPHENTEAFF. In nucleotides, the CDR3 is TGCGCCAGCAGACCTCATGAAAACACTGAAGCTTTCTTT. The rearrangement links TRBV5-1 to TRBJ1-1, with no clear D. Germline V lookup: CDR1 SGHRS, CDR2 YFSETQ. The ends were cut back, 5 bases at V and 2 bases at J, with 10 bases in the middle. CDR3 length: 13 residues.